The entry below describes one TCR beta chain. Its antigen is currently not known. The input lacks base qualities; no much larger clone sits a single base away. The data stem from a study of shared clonotypes between healthy human individuals (dated by TCRdb to the early 2020s). General notes on the study: The cohort included three men and a couple of women between 18 and 49 years of age. To estimate repertoire size and how much clonotypes are shared between individuals, the study performed deep sequencing of blood TCR repertoires from five healthy adults. For each donor, CD4 naive and CD4 memory were each run on three plates, CD8 naive on two plates, and CD8 memory on one plate. Libraries were prepared and TCR repertoires were sequenced by different laboratories using diverse techniques, in order to increase sequencing depth and limit assay-specific biases. Each donor's leukapheresis produced roughly between about 0.9 and 9.5 billion PBMCs.

CD8 naive samples were obtained by positive selection for CCR7 among CD45RO-negative cells, yielding a CD45RA+CCR7+ population from which TemRA cells were excluded. Donors were healthy HIV-negative adults with no recently reported acute infections or vaccinations. All donors were Caucasian adults living in Nashville, Tennessee, USA. After blood collection by leukapheresis, PBMCs were isolated using Ficoll-Histopaque density gradient centrifugation and then cryopreserved in the vapor phase of liquid nitrogen. Analytical flow cytometry was used to check the purity and quantity of each magnetically sorted T cell population. Each sorted fraction had its genomic DNA isolated and then quantified by UV absorbance on a Nanodrop 2000c. Using the deep immunoSEQ assay, multiplex PCR amplified TCR CDR3 regions from genomic DNA. Extracted genomic DNA from each cell subset was distributed evenly across all wells of several immunoSEQ 96-well plates, and each plate was treated as a replicate. For sorted subsets, each replicate PCR was loaded with roughly 0.2 ug genomic DNA, equivalent to 30,000 or so T cell genomes. The purified libraries were quantified using a Qubit 3.0 fluorometer, sized with a Bioanalyzer 2100, and then quantified again using the KAPA Library Quantification kit. A separate single-read 150-cycle Illumina NextSeq 550 flow cell was used to sequence each immunoSEQ 96-well plate. Per the source publication's procedure: Because only junctional sequences without quality scores were contained in the immunoSEQ output, filtering matching that applied to full-length reads could not be performed. Sequences were annotated with PyIR, a Python wrapper for IgBLAST v1.9, using IMGT germline references to assign V/J genes and CDR3. Reads were filtered out if the reads had weak V/J assignments (E-value above 1e-6), no CDR3, stop codons, out-of-frame junctions, or ambiguous translated residues. A V3J clonotype was defined by an identical inferred V gene, J gene, and CDR3 amino acid sequence. The percentage overlap between two repertoires was calculated by dividing the number of shared unique clonotypes by the size of the smaller repertoire. Repertoire richness was assessed with RTK rarefaction, the Chao1 estimator, and Recon v2.1 estimates of unobserved clonotypes. For all TCRbeta clonotypes obtained by the gDNA method from four donors, generation probabilities were computed with OLGA. This is the immuneACCESS table as TCRdb keeps it, with only in-frame sequences that have V and J called. A part of the clones is gone; compared with another copy, unresolved V genes explain less than half, and the rest is unexplained. The DNA gave D and trimming, while V, J and clone size come from that table. Recorded for this sample are approximately 2,000,000 clones; about 94% of them occurred a single time. The ten largest clones represent about 1.6% of the sample.

The research as a whole found: Incomplete sequencing was indicated by rarefaction of sorted-subset datasets, despite the large sequencing depth. Based on pairwise subsampling, the degree of clonotype sharing among donors was expected to be affected by sequencing depth. The genetic and exposure-history diversity represented was limited by the small number of donors. Larger estimated clonotype richness was generally found for naive subsets than for memory subsets. Sampling was restricted to blood, and TCR repertoires in tissues likely differ from the TCR repertoires found in blood. Higher generation probabilities were observed for clonotypes shared by all four sorted-subset donors than for non-shared clonotypes. Across four donors, approximately 4.9% of naive CD4, more than 3% of naive CD8, approximately 2.5% of memory CD4, and around 0.4% of memory CD8 clonotypes were shared.

Input material: naive CD8+ T cells from PBMCs. What the cell subset or site label conveys for this sample: CD45RA+CCR7+. This clonotype was sampled from a man in his late teens or twenties in good health. Some clones in this sample may be carry-over from other donors' samples.

For the CDR3, the sequence is CASSPREGPQHF. The DNA reads as follows: TGTGCCAGCAGTCCACGAGAAGGGCCCCAGCATTTT. The sequence joins TRBV27 to TRBJ1-5, with the D segment identity uncertain. Between the V and J ends, shortened by 5 bases and 9 bases respectively, the junction contains 11 bases. The CDR3 measures 12 amino acids from cysteine to phenylalanine. The only DNA kept is the CDR3, 36 bases in frame from the first base. As encoded in the germline V gene (reference sequence), CDR1 is MNHEY while CDR2 is SMNVEV.